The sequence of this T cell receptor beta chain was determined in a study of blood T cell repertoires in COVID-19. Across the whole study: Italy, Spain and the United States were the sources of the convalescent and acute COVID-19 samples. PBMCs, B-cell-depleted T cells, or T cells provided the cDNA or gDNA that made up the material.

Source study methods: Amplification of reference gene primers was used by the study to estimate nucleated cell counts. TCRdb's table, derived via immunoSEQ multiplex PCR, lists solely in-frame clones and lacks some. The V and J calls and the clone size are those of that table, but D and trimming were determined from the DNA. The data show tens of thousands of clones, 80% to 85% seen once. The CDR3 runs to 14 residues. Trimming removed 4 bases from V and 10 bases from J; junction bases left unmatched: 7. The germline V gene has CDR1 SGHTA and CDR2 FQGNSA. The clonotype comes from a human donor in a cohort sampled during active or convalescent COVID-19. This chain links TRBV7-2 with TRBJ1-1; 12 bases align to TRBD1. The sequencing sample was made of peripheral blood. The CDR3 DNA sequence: TGTGCCAGCAGCTCAAGCGGGACAGGGGGCCGAGCTTTCTTT. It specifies CASSSSGTGGRAFF.